One and the same sample provided the 19 T cell receptor beta chains below, sequenced in a study of blood T cell repertoires in COVID-19. Sequenced by immunoSEQ multiplex PCR; TCRdb stores in-frame clones only, minus some. The sample lists about 210,000 clones, about 91% occurring once. Specimen: PBMCs or T cells enriched from blood (not recorded which). The receptor set was obtained from a man between 18 and 29 years old with acute COVID-19.

The gene calls are TRBV5-6 and TRBJ2-1, with D possibly being TRBD2 (6 bases). The CDR3 runs to 14 residues. Per the germline V gene, CDR1 is SGHDT and CDR2 is YYEEEE. V was pared by 4 bases and J by 4 bases, with 12 bases between. CDR3 sequence: CASSLTGTYNEQFF. CDR3 bases: TGTGCCAGCAGCCTTACCGGGACTTACAATGAGCAGTTCTTC.

This chain connects TRBV18 to TRBJ1-2, with D uncertain. Germline lookup yields CDR1 KGHSH and CDR2 LQKENI. The CDR3 contains 15 residues. The V end lost 4 bases, the J end lost 1 base, and 13 bases lay between the germline ends. The CDR3 loop is CASSHRAGINYGYTF. CDR3 DNA: TGTGCCAGCTCACACAGAGCCGGGATTAACTATGGCTACACCTTC.

The chain carries TRBV23-1 and TRBJ2-2; 11 nucleotides align to TRBD1. TRBV23-1 is classed as an ORF, of uncertain function. The CDR3 contains 21 residues. V lost 8 bases to trimming and J lost 4 bases; unmatched junction nucleotides: 24. The CDR3 DNA reads as TGCGCCAGCGGACTCTTTTCCAACCCCCGGGACAGGGGGTCTTGCACCGGGGAGCTGTTTTTT. Encoded protein: CASGLFSNPRDRGSCTGELFF.

The V and J genes are TRBV10-3 and TRBJ1-4, with D unresolved. The CDR3 contains 15 residues. Per germline, CDR1 ENHRY and CDR2 SYGVKD. V dropped 0 bases and J dropped 5 bases, with 10 bases sitting between them. The CDR3, as DNA: TGTGCCATCAGTGAGTCGACGGTCGGGAATGAAAAACTGTTTTTT. This gives the protein CAISESTVGNEKLFF.

The CDR3 nucleotides read TGTGCCAGCAGTCACGTAACAGGGGGTGTTTCCTATGGCTACACCTTC. Translating gives CASSHVTGGVSYGYTF. J is TRBJ1-2 and V is TRBV2, with TRBD1 identical over 8 bases. CDR3 length: 16 residues. Germline-derived CDR1 and CDR2 are SNHLY and FYNNEI. V lost 5 bases to trimming and J lost 4 bases; unmatched junction nucleotides: 12.

The chain links TRBV11-2 to TRBJ1-1, with TRBD1 as a possible D gene (6 bases). Germline CDR1 is SGHAT and CDR2 is FQNNGV. Trimming removed 5 bases from V and 3 bases from J, with 10 bases in between. This CDR3 contains 13 residues. CDR3 loop: CASSQQGDTEAFF. The CDR3, as DNA: TGTGCCAGCAGCCAACAGGGTGACACTGAAGCTTTCTTT.

V and J are TRBV9 and TRBJ2-1, with a tentative D call TRBD2 (5 bases). Germline CDR1 and CDR2: SGDLS and YYNGEE. Trimming stripped 0 bases from V and 3 bases from J, with 10 bases between. The CDR3 is made up of 15 amino acids. CDR3 sequence: CASSVGVANYNEQFF. As DNA, the CDR3 is TGTGCCAGCAGCGTAGGAGTAGCGAACTACAATGAGCAGTTCTTC.

The chain uses TRBV7-9 and TRBJ1-3, with D tentatively TRBD1 (5 bases). Trimming took off 3 bases at V and 2 bases at J, with 23 bases between the two ends. CDR1 is SEHNR and CDR2 is FQNEAQ in the germline V gene (reference sequence). The CDR3 extends over 19 amino acids. CDR3 sequence (DNA): TGTGCCAGCAGCTTTCGGTCCGCGGTCGGGACTTTAACTGGAAACACCATATATTTT. This codes for CASSFRSAVGTLTGNTIYF. The full variable domain, completed using reference TRBV7-9 and TRBJ1-3, is DTGVSQNPRHKITKRGQNVTFRCDPISEHNRLYWYRQTLGQGPEFLTYFQNEAQLEKSRLLSDRFSAERPKGSFSTLEIQRTEQGDSAMYLCASSFRSAVGTLTGNTIYFGEGSWLTVV.

The genes are TRBV28 and TRBJ1-3; 10 bases are a match to TRBD1. V shed 4 bases and J 2 bases; nucleotides not matched to a gene: 5. Germline CDR1 reads MDHEN; CDR2 reads SYDVKM. This CDR3 comprises 16 residues. The CDR3 loop reads CASSSHDRGPGNTIYF. The CDR3 DNA reads as TGTGCCAGCAGTTCCCACGACAGGGGGCCTGGAAACACCATATATTTT.

The chain links TRBV12-5 to TRBJ1-1; D perhaps matches TRBD1 (6 bases). V gave up 1 base and J gave up 8 bases, with 11 bases separating them. The CDR3 length is 13 residues. Germline values: CDR1 LGHNT, CDR2 FRNRAP. The CDR3 loop is CASGLAIGTEAFF. The CDR3 DNA reads as TGTGCTAGTGGTTTGGCCATCGGGACAGAAGCTTTCTTT.

The V gene is TRBV4-1, the J gene TRBJ1-2; TRBD1 is a possible D gene (5 bases). Per germline, CDR1 MGHRA and CDR2 YSYEKL. The ends were cut back, 6 bases at V and 5 bases at J, with 13 bases in the middle. This CDR3 comprises 13 residues. CDR3 residues: CASRLDNRYGYTF. CDR3 DNA sequence: TGCGCCAGCAGACTGGACAACAGATATGGCTACACCTTC.

The V and J genes are TRBV29-1 and TRBJ2-1, with D hard to call. Trimming took 4 bases from V and 4 from J, leaving 8 bases between them. CDR3 size: 12 residues. Germline CDR1 is SQVTM and CDR2 is ANQGSEA. The CDR3 loop reads CSVGSAYNEQFF. CDR3 nucleotide sequence: TGCAGCGTTGGATCAGCGTACAATGAGCAGTTCTTC.

This clone turned up a few times. V is TRBV5-1 and J is TRBJ1-1; D uncertain. The length of the CDR3 is 14 residues. V was clipped by 2 bases and J by 0 bases, with 8 bases between them. Germline CDR1 and CDR2: SGHRS and YFSETQ. CDR3 sequence reads: CASSFSQMNTEAFF. The CDR3 coding sequence is TGCGCCAGCAGCTTCAGTCAGATGAACACTGAAGCTTTCTTT.

J is TRBJ2-5 and V is TRBV7-9, with D uncertain. V lost 5 bases, J lost 3 bases, and 10 bases lay in between. The germline V gene encodes CDR1 SEHNR and CDR2 FQNEAQ (reference sequence). This CDR3 comprises 13 residues. CDR3 residues: CASSAEAEETQYF. CDR3 nucleotide sequence: TGTGCCAGCAGCGCCGAGGCGGAAGAGACCCAGTACTTC. The full variable domain, completed using reference TRBV7-9 and TRBJ2-5, is DTGVSQNPRHKITKRGQNVTFRCDPISEHNRLYWYRQTLGQGPEFLTYFQNEAQLEKSRLLSDRFSAERPKGSFSTLEIQRTEQGDSAMYLCASSAEAEETQYFGPGTRLLVL.

This CDR3 reads CASSLELSQGGTQYF. The CDR3 DNA follows: TGTGCCAGCAGCCTCGAACTCTCACAAGGAGGTACGCAGTATTTT. This chain links TRBV7-2 with TRBJ2-3; a possible D gene is TRBD2 (5 bases). Germline loops: CDR1 SGHTA, CDR2 FQGNSA. Between the trimmed V and J ends, which lost 5 bases and 8 bases, there was a span of 20 bases. This CDR3 has 15 amino acids.

The V call is TRBV5-1, the J call TRBJ1-6, with 7 bases fitting TRBD1. The V gene end was trimmed by 0 bases and the J gene end by 3 bases; junction bases not matched to a gene: 6. Per the germline V gene, CDR1 is SGHRS and CDR2 is YFSETQ. The CDR3 spans 17 residues. The CDR3 DNA follows: TGCGCCAGCAGCTTGGAGGAGGGGGCCCTCTATAATTCACCCCTCCACTTT. It yields the protein CASSLEEGALYNSPLHF.

The CDR3 protein is CAWSVPDLPWGRAYKGDTQYF. The CDR3 DNA reads as TGTGCCTGGAGTGTACCGGACCTGCCTTGGGGGAGGGCCTATAAGGGAGATACGCAGTATTTT. J is TRBJ2-3 and V is TRBV30, with TRBD2 matching over 7 bases. From germline, CDR1 is GTSNPN and CDR2 SVGIG (reference sequence). The V segment lost 0 bases and the J segment 5 bases; nucleotides outside the gene matches: 26. CDR3 length: 21 residues.

V and J are TRBV12-3 or TRBV12-4 and TRBJ2-5; D is unclear. V lost 4 bases and J 4 bases, leaving 10 bases between the germline ends. This CDR3 comprises 13 residues. CDR3 in amino acids: CASSSSKRETQYF. The CDR3 DNA reads TGTGCCAGCAGTTCGTCTAAGCGAGAGACCCAGTACTTC.

This clone appeared a single time. Written as DNA, the CDR3 is TGTGCCAGCAGCCTGGGGGACAGCTATGGCTACACCTTC. It yields the protein CASSLGDSYGYTF. The J gene is TRBJ1-2, the V gene TRBV7-3, with 7 bases lining up with TRBD1. Germline trimming cut 5 bases from V and 4 bases from J; bases unmatched to any gene: 4. Per germline, CDR1 SGHTA and CDR2 FQGTGA. This CDR3 region has 13 residues. The full variable domain, with the rest looked up from reference TRBV7-3 and TRBJ1-2, is GAGVSQTPSNKVTEKGKYVELRCDPISGHTALYWYRQSLGQGPEFLIYFQGTGAADDSGLPNDRFFAVRPEGSVSTLKIQRTERGDSAVYLCASSLGDSYGYTFGSGTRLTVV.